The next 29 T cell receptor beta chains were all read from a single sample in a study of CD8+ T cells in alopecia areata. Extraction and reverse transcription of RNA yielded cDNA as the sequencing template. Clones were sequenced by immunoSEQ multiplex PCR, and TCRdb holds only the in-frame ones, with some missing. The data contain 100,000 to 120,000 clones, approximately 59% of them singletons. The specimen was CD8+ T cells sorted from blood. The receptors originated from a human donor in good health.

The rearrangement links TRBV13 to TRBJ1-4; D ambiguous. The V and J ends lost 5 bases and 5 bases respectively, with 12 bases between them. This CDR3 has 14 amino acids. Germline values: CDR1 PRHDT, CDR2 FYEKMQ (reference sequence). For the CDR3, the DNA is TGTGCCAGCAGCACCAGGAGAGGCAATGAAAAACTGTTTTTT. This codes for CASSTRRGNEKLFF.

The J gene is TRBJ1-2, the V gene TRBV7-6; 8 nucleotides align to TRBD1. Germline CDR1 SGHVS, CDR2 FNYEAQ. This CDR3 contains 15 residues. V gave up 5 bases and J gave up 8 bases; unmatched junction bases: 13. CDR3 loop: CASSPPGGEGFGYTF. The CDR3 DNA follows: TGTGCCAGCAGCCCCCCAGGGGGCGAAGGATTCGGCTACACCTTC.

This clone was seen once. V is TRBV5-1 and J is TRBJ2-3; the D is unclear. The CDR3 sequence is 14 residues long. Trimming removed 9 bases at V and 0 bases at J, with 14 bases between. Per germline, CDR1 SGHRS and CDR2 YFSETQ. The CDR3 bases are TGCGCCACCTCCTTTGTTGGTAGCACAGATACGCAGTATTTT. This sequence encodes CATSFVGSTDTQYF.

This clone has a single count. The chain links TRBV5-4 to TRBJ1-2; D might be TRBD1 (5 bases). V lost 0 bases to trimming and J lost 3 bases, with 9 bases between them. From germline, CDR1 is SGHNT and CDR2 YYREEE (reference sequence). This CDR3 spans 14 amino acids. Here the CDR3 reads CASSLDGGDYGYTF. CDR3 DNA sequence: TGTGCCAGCAGCTTGGACGGGGGAGACTATGGCTACACCTTC.

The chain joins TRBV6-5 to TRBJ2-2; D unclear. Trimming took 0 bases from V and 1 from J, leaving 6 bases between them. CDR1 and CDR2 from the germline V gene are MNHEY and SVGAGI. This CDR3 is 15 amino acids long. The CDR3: CASSYSRLNTGELFF. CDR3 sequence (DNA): TGTGCCAGCAGTTACTCCAGATTGAACACCGGGGAGCTGTTTTTT.

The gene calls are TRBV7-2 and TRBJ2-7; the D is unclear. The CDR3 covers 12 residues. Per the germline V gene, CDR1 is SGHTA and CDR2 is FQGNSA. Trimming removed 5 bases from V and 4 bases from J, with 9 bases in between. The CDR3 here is CASSPVAYEQYF. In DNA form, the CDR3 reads TGTGCCAGCAGCCCAGTGGCTTACGAGCAGTACTTC.

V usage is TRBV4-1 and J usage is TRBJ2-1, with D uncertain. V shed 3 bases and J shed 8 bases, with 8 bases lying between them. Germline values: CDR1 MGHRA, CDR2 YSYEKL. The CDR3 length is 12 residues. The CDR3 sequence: CASSHPSYEQFF. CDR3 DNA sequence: TGCGCCAGCAGCCATCCGAGCTATGAGCAGTTCTTC.

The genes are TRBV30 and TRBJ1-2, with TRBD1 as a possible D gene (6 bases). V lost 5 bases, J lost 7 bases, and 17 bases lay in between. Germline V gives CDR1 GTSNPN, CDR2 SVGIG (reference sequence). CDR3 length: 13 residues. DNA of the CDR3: TGTGCCTGGGGGGGCGACGGGTCGGCTGGCTACACCTTC. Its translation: CAWGGDGSAGYTF.

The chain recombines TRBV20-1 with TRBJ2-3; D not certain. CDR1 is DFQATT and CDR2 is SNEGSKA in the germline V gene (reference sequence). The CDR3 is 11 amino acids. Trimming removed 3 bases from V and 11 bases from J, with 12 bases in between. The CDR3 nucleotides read TGCAGTGCTAGGTTGAGTCCTAAGCAGTATTTT. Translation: CSARLSPKQYF.

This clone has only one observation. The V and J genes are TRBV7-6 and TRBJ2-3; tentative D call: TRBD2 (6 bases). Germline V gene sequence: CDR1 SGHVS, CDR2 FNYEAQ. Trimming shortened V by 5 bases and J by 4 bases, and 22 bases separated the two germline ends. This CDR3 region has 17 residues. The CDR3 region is CASSPVSGDVGPDTQYF. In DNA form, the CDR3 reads TGTGCCAGCAGCCCCGTGTCGGGGGACGTCGGGCCAGATACGCAGTATTTT.

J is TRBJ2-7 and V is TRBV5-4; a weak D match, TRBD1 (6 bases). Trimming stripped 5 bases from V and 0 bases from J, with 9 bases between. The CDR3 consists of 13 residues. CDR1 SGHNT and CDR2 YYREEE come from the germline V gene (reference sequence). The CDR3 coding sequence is TGTGCCAGCAGGGGGGCCTCCTCCTACGAGCAGTACTTC. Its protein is CASRGASSYEQYF.

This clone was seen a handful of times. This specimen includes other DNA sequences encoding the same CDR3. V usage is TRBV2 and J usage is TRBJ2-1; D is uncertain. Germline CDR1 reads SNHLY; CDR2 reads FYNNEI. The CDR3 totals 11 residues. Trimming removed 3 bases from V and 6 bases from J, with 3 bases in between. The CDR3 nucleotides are TGTGCCAGCAGTGAGTCCAATGAGCAGTTCTTC. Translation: CASSESNEQFF.

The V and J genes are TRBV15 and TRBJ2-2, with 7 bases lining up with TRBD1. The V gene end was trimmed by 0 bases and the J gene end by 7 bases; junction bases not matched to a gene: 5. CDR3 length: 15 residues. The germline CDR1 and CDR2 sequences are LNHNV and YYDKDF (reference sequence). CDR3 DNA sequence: TGTGCCACCAGCAGAGATGAGGGGGCCCTCGGGGAGCTGTTTTTT. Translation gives CATSRDEGALGELFF. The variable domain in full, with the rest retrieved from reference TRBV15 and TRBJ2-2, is DAMVIQNPRYQVTQFGKPVTLSCSQTLNHNVMYWYQQKSSQAPKLLFHYYDKDFNNEADTPDNFQSRRPNTSFCFLDIRSPGLGDTAMYLCATSRDEGALGELFFGEGSRLTVL.

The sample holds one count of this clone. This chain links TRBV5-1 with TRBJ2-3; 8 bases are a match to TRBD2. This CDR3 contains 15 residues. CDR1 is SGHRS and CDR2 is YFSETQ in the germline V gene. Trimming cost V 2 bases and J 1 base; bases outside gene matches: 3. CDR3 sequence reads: CASSFSGEGTDTQYF. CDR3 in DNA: TGCGCCAGCAGCTTTAGCGGGGAGGGCACAGATACGCAGTATTTT.

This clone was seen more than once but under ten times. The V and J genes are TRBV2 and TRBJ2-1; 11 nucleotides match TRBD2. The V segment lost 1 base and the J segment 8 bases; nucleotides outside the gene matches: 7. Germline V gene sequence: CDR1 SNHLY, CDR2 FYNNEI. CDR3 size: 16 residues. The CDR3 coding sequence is TGTGCCAGCAGTGAAGGTCTAGCGGGGGGTTATTATGAGCAGTTCTTC. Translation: CASSEGLAGGYYEQFF.

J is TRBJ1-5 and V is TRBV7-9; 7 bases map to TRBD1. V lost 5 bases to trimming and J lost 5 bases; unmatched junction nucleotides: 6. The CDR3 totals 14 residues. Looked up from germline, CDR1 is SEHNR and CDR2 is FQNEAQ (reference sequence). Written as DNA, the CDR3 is TGTGCCAGCAGCCAAACAGGGGTTGATCAGCCCCAGCATTTT. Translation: CASSQTGVDQPQHF.

The CDR3 loop reads CSAGTSGGADTQYF. The CDR3 DNA reads as TGCAGCGCCGGGACTAGCGGGGGGGCAGATACGCAGTATTTT. The V call is TRBV29-1, the J call TRBJ2-3; 16 nucleotides align to TRBD2. The CDR3 has 14 amino acids. The trim removed 7 bases at V and 4 bases at J, leaving 2 bases unmatched. The germline CDR1 and CDR2 sequences are SQVTM and ANQGSEA.

The CDR3 DNA is TGTGCCAGCAGCTTAGGATACACTGAAGCTTTCTTT. Protein product: CASSLGYTEAFF. The genes are TRBV7-2 and TRBJ1-1; D gene unclear. V was shortened by 1 base and J by 3 bases, with 3 bases between the two germline ends. This CDR3 has 12 residues. Germline V gene sequence: CDR1 SGHTA, CDR2 FQGNSA.

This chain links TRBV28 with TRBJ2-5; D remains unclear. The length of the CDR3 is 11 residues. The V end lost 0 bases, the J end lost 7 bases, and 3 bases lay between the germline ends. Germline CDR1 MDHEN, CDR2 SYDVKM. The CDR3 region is CASSLWGTQYF. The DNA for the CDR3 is TGTGCCAGCAGTTTATGGGGGACCCAGTACTTC.

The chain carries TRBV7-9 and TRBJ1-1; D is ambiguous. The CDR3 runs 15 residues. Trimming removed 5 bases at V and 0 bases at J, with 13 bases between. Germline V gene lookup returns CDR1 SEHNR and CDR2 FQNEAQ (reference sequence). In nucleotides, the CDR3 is TGTGCCAGCAGCCCGAAGGAAACCATGAACACTGAAGCTTTCTTT. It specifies CASSPKETMNTEAFF.

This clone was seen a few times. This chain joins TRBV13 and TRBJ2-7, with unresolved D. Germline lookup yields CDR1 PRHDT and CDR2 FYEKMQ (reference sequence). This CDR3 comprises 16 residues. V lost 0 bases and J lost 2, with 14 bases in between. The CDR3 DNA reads TGTGCCAGCAGCTTAGGCCGCCTACAAGACCCCTACGAGCAGTACTTC. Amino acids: CASSLGRLQDPYEQYF.

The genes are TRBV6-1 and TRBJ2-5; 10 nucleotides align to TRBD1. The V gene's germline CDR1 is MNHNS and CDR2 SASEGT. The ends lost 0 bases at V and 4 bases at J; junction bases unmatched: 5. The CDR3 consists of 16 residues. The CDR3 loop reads CASSEATGGLLETQYF. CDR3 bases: TGTGCCAGCAGTGAAGCGACAGGGGGCCTGTTAGAGACCCAGTACTTC.

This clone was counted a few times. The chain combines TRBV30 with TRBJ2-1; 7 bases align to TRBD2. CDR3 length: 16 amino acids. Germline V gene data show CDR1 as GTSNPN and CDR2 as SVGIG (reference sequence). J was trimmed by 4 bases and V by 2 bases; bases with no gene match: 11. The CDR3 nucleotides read TGTGCCTGGAGTCCTCTGACTAGCCAATATTACAATGAGCAGTTCTTC. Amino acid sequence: CAWSPLTSQYYNEQFF.

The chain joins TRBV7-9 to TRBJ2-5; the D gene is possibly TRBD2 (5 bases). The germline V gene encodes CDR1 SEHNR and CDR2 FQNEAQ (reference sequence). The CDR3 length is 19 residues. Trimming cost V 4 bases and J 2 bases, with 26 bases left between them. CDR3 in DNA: TGTGCCAGCAGCTACTTACTATCAAGCCCTGGAGGCTTACAAGAGACCCAGTACTTC. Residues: CASSYLLSSPGGLQETQYF.

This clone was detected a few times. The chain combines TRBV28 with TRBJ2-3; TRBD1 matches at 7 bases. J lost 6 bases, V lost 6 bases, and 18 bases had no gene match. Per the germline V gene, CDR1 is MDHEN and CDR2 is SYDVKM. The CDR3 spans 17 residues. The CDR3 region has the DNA TGTGCCAGCAGCCAAAGGGCGTTCCGAGGGGGCAGGGATACGCAGTATTTT. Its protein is CASSQRAFRGGRDTQYF.

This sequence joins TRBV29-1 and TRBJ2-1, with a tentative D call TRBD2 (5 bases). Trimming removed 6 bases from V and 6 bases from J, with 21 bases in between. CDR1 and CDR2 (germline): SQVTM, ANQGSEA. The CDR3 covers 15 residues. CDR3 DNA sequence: TGCAGCGTCCGCTTCGGACTCCTGGTTGGCAATGAGCAGTTCTTC. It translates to CSVRFGLLVGNEQFF.

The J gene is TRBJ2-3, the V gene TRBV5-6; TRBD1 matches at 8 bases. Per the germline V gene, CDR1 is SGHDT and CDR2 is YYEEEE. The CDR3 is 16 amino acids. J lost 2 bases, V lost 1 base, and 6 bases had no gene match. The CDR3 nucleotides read TGTGCCAGCAGCTTGTGGTCCAGGGGGCTCACAGATACGCAGTATTTT. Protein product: CASSLWSRGLTDTQYF.

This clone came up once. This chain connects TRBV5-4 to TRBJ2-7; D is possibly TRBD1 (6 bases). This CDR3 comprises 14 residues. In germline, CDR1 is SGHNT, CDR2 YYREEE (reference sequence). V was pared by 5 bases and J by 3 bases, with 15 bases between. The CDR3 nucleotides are TGTGCCAGCAGTCCCAGGGGTATGAACTACGAGCAGTACTTC. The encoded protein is CASSPRGMNYEQYF.

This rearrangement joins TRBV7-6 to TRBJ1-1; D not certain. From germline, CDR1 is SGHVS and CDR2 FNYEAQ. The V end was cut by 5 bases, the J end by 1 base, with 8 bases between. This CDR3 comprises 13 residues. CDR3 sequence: CASSPLSNTEAFF. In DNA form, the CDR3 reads TGTGCCAGCAGCCCCCTTTCGAACACTGAAGCTTTCTTT.